This TCR beta chain derives from a study of CD8+CD57+ T cells in acquired aplastic anemia. Across the study: Mean DNA quantity obtained from sorted CD4+ and CD8+ cells was about 3.5 ug.

Sequenced patients had shown CD8+CD57+ cell expansion by flow cytometry. Every patient presented with severe acquired aplastic anemia. Blood was sampled before the patients had received any therapy. Study-wide points: The CD8+ Simpson's diversity of patients and controls was not significantly different.

V lost 5 bases and J 4 bases, leaving 20 bases between the germline ends. Per germline, CDR1 PRHDT and CDR2 FYEKMQ (reference sequence). The CDR3 contains 16 residues. A few counts support this clonotype. The antigen is undetermined. For CDR3 and TCR beta VDJ profiling, genomic DNA was the template used. Each CDR3 protein is one row after TCRdb ran MiXCR on the reads. The sample has under 250,000 distinct CDR3 sequences, around 46% seen once; the top ten hold under 9%. The sequencing sample was made of sorted CD4+, CD8+, or CD8+CD57+ T cells (not recorded which) from PBMCs. V and J are TRBV13 and TRBJ1-2; possible D gene TRBD1, 5 bases. The clonotype comes from a human donor with aplastic anemia. The CDR3 here is CASSSSPGLNLYGYTF. The CDR3 region has the DNA TGTGCCAGCAGCAGTTCGCCGGGACTGAATCTCTATGGCTACACCTTC. Using reference TRBV13 and TRBJ1-2 for the parts outside the CDR3, the full variable domain is AAGVIQSPRHLIKEKRETATLKCYPIPRHDTVYWYQQGPGQDPQFLISFYEKMQSDKGSIPDRFSAQQFSDYHSELNMSSLELGDSALYFCASSSSPGLNLYGYTFGSGTRLTVV.